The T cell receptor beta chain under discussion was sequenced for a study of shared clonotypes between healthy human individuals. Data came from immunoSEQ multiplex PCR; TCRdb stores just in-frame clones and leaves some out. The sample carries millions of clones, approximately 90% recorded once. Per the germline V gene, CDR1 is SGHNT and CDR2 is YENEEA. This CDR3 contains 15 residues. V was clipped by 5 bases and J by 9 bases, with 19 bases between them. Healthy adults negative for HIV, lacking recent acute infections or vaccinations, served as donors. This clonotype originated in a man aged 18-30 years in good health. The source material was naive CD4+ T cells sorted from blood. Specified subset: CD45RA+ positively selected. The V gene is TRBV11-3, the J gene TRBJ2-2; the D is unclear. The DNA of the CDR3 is TGTGCCAGCAGCGCGACTGGGGTTGGGTCCCGGGAGCTGTTTTTT. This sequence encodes CASSATGVGSRELFF.